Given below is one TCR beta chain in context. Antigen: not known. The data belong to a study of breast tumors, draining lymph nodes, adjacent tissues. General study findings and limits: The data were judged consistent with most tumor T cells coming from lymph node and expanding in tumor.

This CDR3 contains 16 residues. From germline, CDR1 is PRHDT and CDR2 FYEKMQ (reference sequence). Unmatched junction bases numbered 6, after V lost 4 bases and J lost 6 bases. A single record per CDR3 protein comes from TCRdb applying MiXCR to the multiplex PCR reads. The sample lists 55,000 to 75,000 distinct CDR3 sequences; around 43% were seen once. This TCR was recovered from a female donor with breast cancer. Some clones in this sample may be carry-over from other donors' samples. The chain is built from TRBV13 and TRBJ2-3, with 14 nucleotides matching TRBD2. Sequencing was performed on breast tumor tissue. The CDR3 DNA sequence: TGTGCCAGCAGCTCCCCCGGGACTAGCGGGAGTGATACGCAGTATTTT. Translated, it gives CASSSPGTSGSDTQYF.